What follows are 19 T cell receptor beta chains derived from one specimen sequenced in a study of blood T cell repertoires in COVID-19. Generated by immunoSEQ multiplex PCR, the TCRdb table keeps only in-frame clones and is missing some. This repertoire shows fewer than 450,000 clones, less than 90% found once; its top ten account for more than 0.8%. The sequencing sample was made of PBMCs or T cells enriched from blood (not recorded which). All receptors derive from a woman aged 25 to 39 who had recovered from COVID-19.

The V and J genes are TRBV19 and TRBJ2-3; the match to TRBD2 covers 7 bases. From germline, CDR1 is LNHDA and CDR2 SQIVND (reference sequence). Trimming cost V 6 bases and J 1 base; bases outside gene matches: 7. The CDR3 contains 15 residues. The CDR3 here is CASSIPSGGTDTQYF. DNA for the CDR3: TGTGCCAGTAGCATCCCCAGCGGGGGCACAGATACGCAGTATTTT.

This chain uses TRBV10-2 with TRBJ1-5; 8 positions agree with TRBD1. V was clipped by 5 bases and J by 6 bases; unmatched bases: 3. The CDR3 is 13 amino acids. Germline V gene data show CDR1 as WSHSY and CDR2 as SAAADI. The CDR3 coding sequence is TGCGCCAGCAGTCGACAGGGGTCTCAGCCCCAGCATTTT. This translates into CASSRQGSQPQHF.

V gene TRBV11-2 combines with J gene TRBJ2-1; 10 bases match TRBD2. The CDR3 totals 15 residues. CDR1 is SGHAT and CDR2 is FQNNGV in the germline V gene. V lost 1 base to trimming and J lost 4 bases; unmatched junction nucleotides: 1. In DNA, the CDR3 is TGTGCCAGCAGCTTAGGGACTAGCGGATACAATGAGCAGTTCTTC. Its translation is CASSLGTSGYNEQFF.

The rearrangement uses TRBV5-1 and TRBJ1-1, with 8 bases that match TRBD1. Germline-derived CDR1 and CDR2 are SGHRS and YFSETQ. The CDR3 loop spans 15 amino acids. With 2 bases clipped from V and 4 bases from J, the junction kept 7 bases outside the gene matches. CDR3 residues: CASSLARQGSTEAFF. The DNA of the CDR3 is TGCGCCAGCAGCTTAGCCAGACAGGGGAGCACTGAAGCTTTCTTT. The full variable domain, with the rest looked up from reference TRBV5-1 and TRBJ1-1, is KAGVTQTPRYLIKTRGQQVTLSCSPISGHRSVSWYQQTPGQGLQFLFEYFSETQRNKGNFPGRFSGRQFSNSRSEMNVSTLELGDSALYLCASSLARQGSTEAFFGQGTRLTVV.

The chain combines TRBV11-2 with TRBJ2-1, with 15 bases identical to TRBD2. The germline V gene has CDR1 SGHAT and CDR2 FQNNGV. The CDR3 has 17 residues. V dropped 1 base and J dropped 5; count of bases not matched to a gene: 3. The CDR3 reads CASSLGTSGGAHNEQFF. The CDR3, as DNA: TGTGCCAGCAGCTTAGGGACTAGCGGGGGGGCCCACAATGAGCAGTTCTTC.

The rearrangement joins TRBV5-6 to TRBJ1-1, with D maybe TRBD1 (6 bases). This CDR3 region has 16 residues. Trimming cost V 0 bases and J 0 bases, with 12 bases left between them. Germline V gives CDR1 SGHDT, CDR2 YYEEEE. Written as DNA, the CDR3 is TGTGCCAGCAGCTTGGGAGGGGGAAGTTTGAACACTGAAGCTTTCTTT. This sequence encodes CASSLGGGSLNTEAFF. Full variable domain (outside the CDR3, taken from reference TRBV5-6 and TRBJ1-1): DAGVTQSPTHLIKTRGQQVTLRCSPKSGHDTVSWYQQALGQGPQFIFQYYEEEERQRGNFPDRFSGHQFPNYSSELNVNALLLGDSALYLCASSLGGGSLNTEAFFGQGTRLTVV.

The rearrangement links TRBV5-8 to TRBJ2-7, with 9 positions matching TRBD1. Germline trimming cut 4 bases from V and 2 bases from J; bases unmatched to any gene: 7. Germline values: CDR1 SGHTS, CDR2 YDEGEE. The CDR3 is made up of 15 amino acids. The CDR3 reads CASSLTGGAAYEQYF. The CDR3 DNA follows: TGTGCCAGCAGCCTTACAGGGGGCGCTGCCTACGAGCAGTACTTC.

The V and J genes are TRBV5-4 and TRBJ1-6; TRBD1 might be the D (6 bases). V was shortened by 5 bases and J by 9 bases, with 21 bases between the two germline ends. The CDR3 contains 16 residues. Germline loops: CDR1 SGHNT, CDR2 YYREEE (reference sequence). CDR3 sequence: CASRPQTGGLISPLHF. The CDR3 coding sequence is TGTGCCAGCAGACCCCAGACAGGCGGGCTGATTTCACCCCTCCACTTT.

The CDR3 DNA follows: TGTGCCAGCAGTGAAGGCTGGCAGGGGACAGAGACCCAGTACTTC. Protein product: CASSEGWQGTETQYF. This chain links TRBV2 with TRBJ2-5, with D possibly being TRBD1 (6 bases). CDR1 and CDR2 from the germline V gene are SNHLY and FYNNEI. V was cut by 1 base and J by 4 bases, with 13 bases left in between. The CDR3 length is 15 residues.

V and J are TRBV7-9 and TRBJ2-5, with D maybe TRBD2 (6 bases). Germline CDR1 SEHNR, CDR2 FQNEAQ (reference sequence). V was cut by 5 bases and J by 7 bases, with 14 bases left in between. The CDR3 runs to 13 residues. CDR3: CASSQPGLPTQYF. CDR3 nucleotide sequence: TGTGCCAGCAGCCAACCGGGACTCCCGACCCAGTACTTC.

The rearrangement uses TRBV3-1 (or the pseudogene TRBV3-2) and TRBJ2-7; the match to TRBD2 covers 13 bases. The ends lost 3 bases at V and 7 bases at J; junction bases unmatched: 6. The CDR3 is made up of 15 amino acids. Looked up from germline, CDR1 is LGHDT and CDR2 is YNNKEL (reference sequence). CDR3 in DNA: TGTGCCAGCAGCCAGACACTAGCGGGGGGGCTTGAGCAGTACTTC. The encoded protein is CASSQTLAGGLEQYF.

The chain uses TRBV14 and TRBJ1-3; no definite D call. Germline CDR1 reads SGHDN; CDR2 reads FVKESK. This CDR3 comprises 17 residues. V lost 2 bases and J lost 0, with 14 bases in between. DNA of the CDR3: TGTGCCAGCAGCCAACTGGGCAATTCCAACTCTGGAAACACCATATATTTT. Amino acid sequence: CASSQLGNSNSGNTIYF. The variable domain in full, completed from reference TRBV14 and TRBJ1-3, reads EAGVTQFPSHSVIEKGQTVTLRCDPISGHDNLYWYRRVMGKEIKFLLHFVKESKQDESGMPNNRFLAERTGGTYSTLKVQPAELEDSGVYFCASSQLGNSNSGNTIYFGEGSWLTVV.

V is TRBV2 and J is TRBJ1-4; D is uncertain. V shed 6 bases and J shed 14 bases, with 13 bases lying between them. Germline V gives CDR1 SNHLY, CDR2 FYNNEI. There are 11 residues in the CDR3. The CDR3 sequence: CASRELGFLFF. The CDR3 DNA follows: TGTGCCAGCAGAGAACTCGGGTTTCTGTTTTTT.

The chain joins TRBV7-9 to TRBJ2-1, with 9 bases lining up with TRBD2. The CDR3 consists of 16 residues. From germline, CDR1 is SEHNR and CDR2 FQNEAQ (reference sequence). V lost 5 bases and J lost 2; bases outside the gene matches: 7. CDR3 bases: TGTGCCAGCAGCCCTCATTTAGCGGGGGCCTACAATGAGCAGTTCTTC. Residues: CASSPHLAGAYNEQFF.

Of note for this clone: Additional DNA sequences in this sample encode the identical CDR3. The chain couples TRBV5-4 to TRBJ1-2, with TRBD1 matching 12 bases. The CDR3 has 15 amino acids. From germline, CDR1 is SGHNT and CDR2 YYREEE (reference sequence). V lost 4 bases to trimming and J lost 3 bases; unmatched junction nucleotides: 4. Here the CDR3 reads CASSPGTGGDYGYTF. For the CDR3, the DNA is TGTGCCAGCAGCCCAGGGACAGGGGGCGACTATGGCTACACCTTC. The full variable domain, rest sourced from reference TRBV5-4 and TRBJ1-2, is ETGVTQSPTHLIKTRGQQVTLRCSSQSGHNTVSWYQQALGQGPQFIFQYYREEENGRGNFPPRFSGLQFPNYSSELNVNALELDDSALYLCASSPGTGGDYGYTFGSGTRLTVV.

The J gene is TRBJ2-2, the V gene TRBV19; 10 positions match TRBD2. The germline gives CDR1 LNHDA, CDR2 SQIVND (reference sequence). V was pared by 5 bases and J by 4 bases, with 13 bases of the junction left unmatched. The CDR3 is 18 amino acids. The CDR3 reads CASSELAGSRPGTGELFF. The CDR3 DNA reads as TGTGCCAGTAGTGAACTAGCGGGATCCCGGCCGGGCACCGGGGAGCTGTTTTTT.

The chain combines TRBV27 with TRBJ2-1, with 9 positions matching TRBD2. The CDR3 contains 14 residues. V shed 7 bases, J shed 4 bases, and the junction held 5 bases outside the gene matches. The germline CDR1 and CDR2 sequences are MNHEY and SMNVEV (reference sequence). The DNA for the CDR3 is TGTGCCAGCACCACGGCGGGGGGGTACAATGAGCAGTTCTTC. Protein product: CASTTAGGYNEQFF.

This chain's CDR3 is CASSIARFSDTQYF. The CDR3 nucleotides read TGTGCCAGTAGTATTGCCCGGTTCTCGGATACGCAGTATTTT. The chain employs TRBV19 and TRBJ2-3; D gene uncertain. V dropped 3 bases and J dropped 6 bases, with 13 bases sitting between them. From germline, CDR1 is LNHDA and CDR2 SQIVND (reference sequence). CDR3 length: 14 residues.

This rearrangement joins TRBV20-1 to TRBJ2-1; 9 nucleotides align to TRBD2. Germline V lookup: CDR1 DFQATT, CDR2 SNEGSKA (reference sequence). J was trimmed by 4 bases and V by 3 bases; bases with no gene match: 4. The CDR3 extends over 14 amino acids. CDR3 sequence (DNA): TGCAGTGCTAGTTTAGCGGGGGTATACAATGAGCAGTTCTTC. It codes for CSASLAGVYNEQFF.